These T cell receptor beta chains were read from a single sample in a study of cytomegalovirus exposure and HLA in healthy donors. The data were produced by immunoSEQ multiplex PCR, yet TCRdb's version contains in-frame clones alone and is incomplete. The sample consists of 100,000 to 120,000 clones, 80% of them appearing once. Sequenced material: PBMCs. The receptors come from a woman aged 60-75 years in good health and CMV-seropositive. CDR3s include the opening cysteine and the closing phenylalanine or tryptophan. The D gene is left open where the match is weak. A clone size is listed for some rows: how often the clone was seen (once, few, many), or a class if it is expanded.

d_call j_call clone_size v_call cdr3_aa cdr3_nt
TRBD1 TRBJ2-5 . TRBV5-6 CASSSSTGDGTQYF TGTGCCAGCAGCTCAAGCACAGGGGATGGGACCCAGTACTTC
. TRBJ2-7 once TRBV2 CASSTTSQSYEQYF TGTGCCAGCAGTACGACTAGTCAGAGCTACGAGCAGTACTTC
. TRBJ2-5 . TRBV19 CASSTLRQETQYF TGTGCCAGTAGTACCCTTCGGCAAGAGACCCAGTACTTC
. TRBJ2-7 . TRBV5-4 CASSWDTGSKYF TGTGCCAGCAGCTGGGACACCGGATCTAAGTACTTC
. TRBJ1-5 once TRBV6-1 CASSETQGGVQPQHF TGTGCCAGCAGTGAAACCCAGGGAGGGGTTCAGCCCCAGCATTTT
. TRBJ1-2 . TRBV29-1 CSVVSRSPGGYTF TGCAGCGTTGTATCCAGGTCCCCAGGTGGCTACACCTTC
TRBD1 TRBJ1-4 . TRBV9 CASSVETGEGEKLFF TGTGCCAGCAGCGTAGAGACAGGGGAAGGTGAAAAACTGTTTTTT
TRBD1 TRBJ2-2 once TRBV29-1 CSARDRSFGELFF TGCAGCGCTCGGGACAGGTCTTTCGGGGAGCTGTTTTTT
TRBD1 TRBJ2-2 few TRBV6-4 CASGQGTGELFF TGTGCCAGCGGACAGGGCACCGGGGAGCTGTTTTTT
TRBD1 TRBJ2-7 . TRBV28 CASSLRTGVEQYF TGTGCCAGCAGTTTGAGGACAGGGGTTGAGCAGTACTTC
. TRBJ2-1 . TRBV7-9 CASSLVELMNEQFF TGTGCCAGCAGCTTGGTGGAGCTGATGAATGAGCAGTTCTTC
. TRBJ2-5 . TRBV7-2 CASSLRITETQYF TGTGCCAGCAGCTTGCGGATTACGGAGACCCAGTACTTC
. TRBJ1-3 . TRBV6-5 CASRPGSGNTIYF TGTGCCAGCAGGCCAGGGTCTGGAAACACCATATATTTT
. TRBJ2-1 medium-sized TRBV6-5 CASSATNLNEQFF TGTGCCAGCAGTGCCACTAATTTAAATGAGCAGTTCTTC
TRBD1 TRBJ1-1 . TRBV2 CASRDEGQENTEAFF TGTGCCAGCAGAGATGAGGGACAGGAGAACACTGAAGCTTTCTTT
. TRBJ2-1 . TRBV9 CASSIAGGDEQFF TGTGCCAGCAGCATCGCTGGAGGGGATGAGCAGTTCTTC
TRBD1 TRBJ1-4 . TRBV5-1 CASRAGQEGEKLFF TGCGCCAGCCGGGCCGGACAGGAGGGTGAAAAACTGTTTTTT
TRBD2 TRBJ2-1 . TRBV2 CASSTGTTTNYNEQFF TGTGCCAGCAGTACTGGGACTACCACAAACTACAATGAGCAGTTCTTC
TRBD1 TRBJ2-7 . TRBV30 CAWSSPFGQVQDSYEQYF TGTGCCTGGAGCTCACCCTTCGGACAGGTCCAGGACTCCTACGAGCAGTACTTC
TRBD2 TRBJ2-5 once TRBV2 CASRDTGTSGRPETQYF TGTGCCAGCAGGGACACCGGGACTAGCGGGAGGCCTGAGACCCAGTACTTC
TRBD1 TRBJ1-2 . TRBV7-9 CASSSTGVVIDGYTF TGTGCCAGCAGCTCCACAGGGGTAGTGATAGATGGCTACACCTTC
TRBD1 TRBJ1-2 once TRBV7-9 CSSSHDRGREAYGYTF TGTTCCAGCAGCCACGACAGGGGGCGCGAAGCCTATGGCTACACCTTC
. TRBJ2-7 . TRBV28 CASSNTGWRYEQYF TGTGCCAGCAGCAATACGGGTTGGCGGTACGAGCAGTACTTC
. TRBJ2-3 . TRBV28 CASSSPSELAQYF TGTGCCAGCAGTTCCCCCTCCGAACTGGCGCAGTATTTT
TRBD1 TRBJ1-3 . TRBV30 CAWSEGGGNTIYF TGTGCCTGGAGTGAAGGGGGCGGAAACACCATATATTTT
TRBD2 TRBJ2-7 . TRBV29-1 CSVTGTSNSQQYF TGCAGCGTGACCGGGACTAGTAATTCTCAGCAGTACTTC
TRBD1 TRBJ2-2 few TRBV9 CASSLTPQGANTGELFF TGTGCCAGCAGCCTAACCCCCCAGGGGGCGAACACCGGGGAGCTGTTTTTT
. TRBJ1-2 . TRBV2 CASTPAGTFYTF TGTGCCAGCACTCCGGCTGGGACATTCTACACCTTC
. TRBJ2-1 . TRBV7-2 CASSLGFPGEYFNEQFF TGTGCCAGCAGCTTAGGGTTTCCGGGAGAGTACTTCAATGAGCAGTTCTTC
. TRBJ2-1 . TRBV9 CASSGQGGNEQFF TGTGCCAGCAGCGGCCAGGGTGGTAATGAGCAGTTCTTC
. TRBJ2-7 . TRBV30 CAWSAGAYEQYF TGTGCCTGGAGTGCGGGAGCCTACGAGCAGTACTTC
. TRBJ1-2 . TRBV7-8 CASSDLPGQLNYGYTF TGTGCCAGCAGCGACCTTCCCGGACAGCTGAACTATGGCTACACCTTC
. TRBJ1-1 . TRBV11-2 CASSFAPGGGTEAFF TGTGCCAGCAGCTTTGCTCCCGGGGGAGGCACTGAAGCTTTCTTT
TRBD1 TRBJ1-5 . TRBV19 CASNRGQGDQPQHF TGTGCCAGTAATCGGGGACAGGGGGATCAGCCCCAGCATTTT
. TRBJ2-7 medium-sized TRBV29-1 CSVRRDPYEQYF TGCAGCGTTCGGAGGGACCCCTACGAGCAGTACTTC
TRBD2 TRBJ2-1 . TRBV11-3 CASSLKGSGRFNEQFF TGTGCCAGCAGCTTAAAAGGGAGCGGGAGGTTCAATGAGCAGTTCTTC
. TRBJ2-7 once TRBV18 CASSPPRGQSYEQYF TGTGCCAGCTCACCACCTCGCGGGCAGTCCTACGAGCAGTACTTC
TRBD2 TRBJ2-3 . TRBV10-3 CAISVAGVSTDTQYF TGTGCCATCAGTGTAGCGGGAGTATCGACAGATACGCAGTATTTT
TRBD1 TRBJ1-1 . TRBV2 CASSRQGGNTEAFF TGTGCCAGCAGTCGACAGGGAGGGAACACTGAAGCTTTCTTT
. TRBJ2-7 . TRBV28 CASSLGTLEISYEQYF TGTGCCAGCAGCCTAGGTACACTCGAGATATCCTACGAGCAGTACTTC
. TRBJ1-5 once TRBV5-1 CASSLEGGNQPQHF TGCGCCAGCAGCTTGGAAGGGGGCAATCAGCCCCAGCATTTT
. TRBJ2-2 . TRBV10-1 CASSDGEGRTGELFF TGCGCCAGCAGTGACGGCGAGGGCCGGACCGGGGAGCTGTTTTTT
TRBD1 TRBJ2-7 . TRBV6-6 CASSYLGTVIPYEQYF TGTGCCAGCAGTTACTTAGGGACAGTGATTCCTTACGAGCAGTACTTC
. TRBJ2-3 . TRBV9 CASSVGDFYTDTQYF TGTGCCAGCAGCGTAGGAGACTTTTACACAGATACGCAGTATTTT
. TRBJ1-2 . TRBV7-2 CASSSKTVIYGYTF TGTGCCAGTAGTTCGAAGACAGTCATCTATGGCTACACCTTC